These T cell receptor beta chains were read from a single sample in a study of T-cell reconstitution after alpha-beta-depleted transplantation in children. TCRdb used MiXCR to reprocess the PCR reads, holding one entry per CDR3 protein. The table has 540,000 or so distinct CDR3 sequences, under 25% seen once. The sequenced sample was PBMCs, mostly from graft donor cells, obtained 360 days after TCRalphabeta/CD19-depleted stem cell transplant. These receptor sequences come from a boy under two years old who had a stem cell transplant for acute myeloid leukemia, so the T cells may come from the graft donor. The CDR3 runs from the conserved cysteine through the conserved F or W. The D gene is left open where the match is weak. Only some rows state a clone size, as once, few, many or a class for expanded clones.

DNA: TGTGCCAGCAGCCTGTCCGGGACAGGGGTTGATACGCAGTATTTT
CDR3: CASSLSGTGVDTQYF
V: TRBV12-3/TRBV12-4
size: many
D: TRBD1
J: TRBJ2-3

DNA: TGCAGTGCTACGGAAACTAACTATGGCTACACCTTC
CDR3: CSATETNYGYTF
V: TRBV20-1
size: NA
D: NA
J: TRBJ1-2

DNA: TGTGCCAGCAGTTCGGGGGGCGAAGCTTTCTTT
CDR3: CASSSGGEAFF
V: TRBV12-3/TRBV12-4
size: NA
D: NA
J: TRBJ1-1

DNA: TGCGCCAGCAGCCAAGATTGGCCCACAAACAGCTATGGCTACACCTTC
CDR3: CASSQDWPTNSYGYTF
V: TRBV4-3
size: NA
D: NA
J: TRBJ1-2

DNA: TGTGCCAGCAGTTTTGCCCGGACAGGGGCGAATTCACCCCTCCACTTT
CDR3: CASSFARTGANSPLHF
V: TRBV5-6
size: NA
D: TRBD1
J: TRBJ1-6

DNA: TGTGCCAGCAGTTTGAGGGGCAGGGTTAACTATGGCTACACCTTC
CDR3: CASSLRGRVNYGYTF
V: TRBV28
size: many
D: NA
J: TRBJ1-2

DNA: TGTGCCAGCAGTTACTCGAAAGGGAAAAAGACGTCCCCTTCTGGGGCCAACGTCCTGACTTTC
CDR3: CASSYSKGKKTSPSGANVLTF
V: TRBV6-2/TRBV6-3
size: NA
D: NA
J: TRBJ2-6

DNA: TGTGCCAGCAGTTTATCCCCCAGCCCGGTACTCCACTTT
CDR3: CASSLSPSPVLHF
V: TRBV27
size: NA
D: NA
J: TRBJ1-6

DNA: TGTGCCAGCAGCTTACCGGGACTAGCGGGCCAAGAGACCCAGTACTTC
CDR3: CASSLPGLAGQETQYF
V: TRBV7-2
size: NA
D: TRBD2
J: TRBJ2-5

DNA: TGTGCCAGCAGCCCACAGGGGGCCTACGAGCAGTACTTC
CDR3: CASSPQGAYEQYF
V: TRBV5-6
size: few
D: TRBD1
J: TRBJ2-7

DNA: TGTGCCACCAAGGGTCAATCAGATACGCAGTATTTT
CDR3: CATKGQSDTQYF
V: TRBV15
size: NA
D: NA
J: TRBJ2-3

DNA: TGCAGTGCTAGAGAGTCGGGAAGCTCACCCCTCCACTTT
CDR3: CSARESGSSPLHF
V: TRBV20-1
size: NA
D: NA
J: TRBJ1-6

DNA: TGCAGCACTGAAGGGGGGCCCACAGATACGCAGTATTTT
CDR3: CSTEGGPTDTQYF
V: TRBV29-1
size: many
D: NA
J: TRBJ2-3

DNA: TGTGCCAGCAGCCTGCCCGAACTAGCACACAATGAGCAGTTCTTC
CDR3: CASSLPELAHNEQFF
V: TRBV12-3/TRBV12-4
size: many
D: NA
J: TRBJ2-1

DNA: TGTGCCAGCAGTGGACAGGGACACTCTGAAGCTTTCTTT
CDR3: CASSGQGHSEAFF
V: TRBV25-1
size: many
D: TRBD1
J: TRBJ1-1

DNA: TGCAGTGCTAGAGAGTTTAACTGGGGCAATCAGCCCCAGCATTTT
CDR3: CSAREFNWGNQPQHF
V: TRBV20-1
size: NA
D: NA
J: TRBJ1-5

DNA: TGTGCCAGCAGTTCCGACAGGGCGGTCAATGAGCAGTTCTTC
CDR3: CASSSDRAVNEQFF
V: TRBV6-5
size: few
D: TRBD1
J: TRBJ2-1

DNA: TGTGCCAGCAGCCCAGAGGCGGGAGAGACCCAGTACTTC
CDR3: CASSPEAGETQYF
V: TRBV7-2
size: few
D: NA
J: TRBJ2-5

DNA: TGTGCCAGCAGCTTAGAAAGCGGGGGGGCCTACAATGAGCAGTTCTTC
CDR3: CASSLESGGAYNEQFF
V: TRBV7-2
size: few
D: TRBD2
J: TRBJ2-1

DNA: TGTGCCAGCAGCCTCGCCAGGGCAGGGGCCGAATCAAAGCGCGGTGAGCAGTTCTTC
CDR3: CASSLARAGAESKRGEQFF
V: TRBV12-3/TRBV12-4
size: once
D: NA
J: TRBJ2-1

DNA: TGTGCCAGCAGCGAACGGGACGGCTATGGCTACACCTTC
CDR3: CASSERDGYGYTF
V: TRBV7-2
size: few
D: NA
J: TRBJ1-2

DNA: TGCAGTGCTAGTCACCGGGCTGAGGGGTACAATGAGCAGTTCTTC
CDR3: CSASHRAEGYNEQFF
V: TRBV20-1
size: few
D: NA
J: TRBJ2-1

DNA: TGTGCCTGGAGTGTAGCATTAGATACGCAGTATTTT
CDR3: CAWSVALDTQYF
V: TRBV30
size: many
D: NA
J: TRBJ2-3

DNA: TGTGCCATCAGCCAGAGAGACAGGGGGAGAGGTACGCAGTATTTT
CDR3: CAISQRDRGRGTQYF
V: TRBV10-3
size: NA
D: TRBD1
J: TRBJ2-3

DNA: TGTGCCAGCAGCCAATACGTTTCTGGGTTCCAAGAGACCCAGTACTTC
CDR3: CASSQYVSGFQETQYF
V: TRBV4-2
size: few
D: NA
J: TRBJ2-5

DNA: TGTGCCAGCAGTCTTCGGGTGGGGCTCGCCGCTTACAATGAGCAGTTCTTC
CDR3: CASSLRVGLAAYNEQFF
V: TRBV12-3/TRBV12-4
size: NA
D: NA
J: TRBJ2-1

DNA: TGTGCCAGTTGGGGGTATAGCAATCAGCCCCAGCATTTT
CDR3: CASWGYSNQPQHF
V: TRBV28
size: NA
D: NA
J: TRBJ1-5

DNA: TGCAGCGTGTATACTAGGAGCACAGATACGCAGTATTTT
CDR3: CSVYTRSTDTQYF
V: TRBV29-1
size: few
D: NA
J: TRBJ2-3

DNA: TGCAGTGCTAGACGGCAGGCGACTGAAAAACTGTTTTTT
CDR3: CSARRQATEKLFF
V: TRBV20-1
size: few
D: NA
J: TRBJ1-4

DNA: TGTGCCAGCAGCTCCCATCCGCCGTGGACGAACACTGAAGCTTTCTTT
CDR3: CASSSHPPWTNTEAFF
V: TRBV7-9
size: NA
D: NA
J: TRBJ1-1

DNA: TGTGCCAGCAGTTACTCTCTATCCGGGACAGTCTTTAATGGCTACACCTTC
CDR3: CASSYSLSGTVFNGYTF
V: TRBV6-5
size: NA
D: TRBD1
J: TRBJ1-2

DNA: TGTGCCAGCAGACCAGGGGGATTTTCTGGAAACACCATATATTTT
CDR3: CASRPGGFSGNTIYF
V: TRBV6-1
size: NA
D: TRBD1
J: TRBJ1-3

DNA: TGCGCCAGCAGCTCTTCCCAGCCAGGCAACTATGGCTACACCTTC
CDR3: CASSSSQPGNYGYTF
V: TRBV5-1
size: NA
D: NA
J: TRBJ1-2